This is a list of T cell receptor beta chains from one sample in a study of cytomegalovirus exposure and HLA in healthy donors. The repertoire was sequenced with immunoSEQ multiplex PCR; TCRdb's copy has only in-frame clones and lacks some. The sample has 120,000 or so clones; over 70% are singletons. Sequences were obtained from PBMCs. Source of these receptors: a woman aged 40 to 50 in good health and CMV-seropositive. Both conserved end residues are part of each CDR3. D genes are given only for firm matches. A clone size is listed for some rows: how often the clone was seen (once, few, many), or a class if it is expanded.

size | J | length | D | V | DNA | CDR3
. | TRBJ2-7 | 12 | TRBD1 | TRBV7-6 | TGTGCCAGCAGCCCGGACAGGGAGGAGCAGTACTTC | CASSPDREEQYF
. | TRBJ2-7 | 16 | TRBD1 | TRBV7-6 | TGTGCCAGCAGCTTAGTCGGGACAGGGGGCGAATACGAGCAGTACTTC | CASSLVGTGGEYEQYF
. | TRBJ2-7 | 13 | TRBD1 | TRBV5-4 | TGTGCCAGCAGCTCGGGACAGAACTACGAGCAGTACTTC | CASSSGQNYEQYF
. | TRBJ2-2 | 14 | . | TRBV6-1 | TGTGCCAGCAGATCACTCACAGGGACCGGGGAGCTGTTTTTT | CASRSLTGTGELFF
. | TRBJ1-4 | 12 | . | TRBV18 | TGTGCCAGCTCACCAGAGGGCGAAAAACTGTTTTTT | CASSPEGEKLFF
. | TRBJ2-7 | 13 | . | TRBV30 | TGTGCCTGGAGTGTAGACAGCTCCTACGAGCAGTACTTC | CAWSVDSSYEQYF
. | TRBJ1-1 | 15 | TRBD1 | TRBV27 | TGTGCCAGCAGTTTGGCAGGGGGTCTAGTAACTGAAGCTTTCTTT | CASSLAGGLVTEAFF
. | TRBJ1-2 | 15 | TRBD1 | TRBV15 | TGTGCCACCAACTCTATGACAGGGGGCAGCTATGGCTACACCTTC | CATNSMTGGSYGYTF
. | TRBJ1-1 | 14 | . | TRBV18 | TGTGCCAGCTCACCACTACGGGAGAACACTGAAGCTTTCTTT | CASSPLRENTEAFF
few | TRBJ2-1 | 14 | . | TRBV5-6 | TGTGCCAGCAGCTTACTAAACTCCTACAATGAGCAGTTCTTC | CASSLLNSYNEQFF
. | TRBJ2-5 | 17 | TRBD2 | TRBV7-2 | TGTGCCAGCAGTCGAAGTTTAGCGGGAGGGAGGCAAGAGACCCAGTACTTC | CASSRSLAGGRQETQYF
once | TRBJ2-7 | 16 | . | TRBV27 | TGTGCCAGCAGTACCACTCAGGACGCGGGTAAGGACGAGCAGTACTTC | CASSTTQDAGKDEQYF
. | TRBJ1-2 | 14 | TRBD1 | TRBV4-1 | TGCGCCAGCAGCCAACCCGGAGGGGGCGACGGCTACACCTTC | CASSQPGGGDGYTF
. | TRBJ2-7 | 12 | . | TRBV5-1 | TGCGCCAGCAGCTTGGAGAGAGGCGAGCAGTACTTC | CASSLERGEQYF
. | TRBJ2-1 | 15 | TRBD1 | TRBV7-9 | TGTGCCAGTAGCTCACAGGGGCTCTCCTACAATGAGCAGTTCTTC | CASSSQGLSYNEQFF
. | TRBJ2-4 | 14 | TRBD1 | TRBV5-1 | TGCGCCAGCAGCTCAGGGACAGGGGCCACCTTTCAGTACTTC | CASSSGTGATFQYF
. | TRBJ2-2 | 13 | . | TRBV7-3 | TGTGCCAGCAGTTTGACTACTACCGGGGAGCTGTTTTTT | CASSLTTTGELFF
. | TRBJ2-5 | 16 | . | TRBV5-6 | TGTGCCAGCAGCTTGGGGGCAGGGGTTCAGGCGGAGACCCAGTACTTC | CASSLGAGVQAETQYF
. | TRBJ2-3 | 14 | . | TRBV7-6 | TGTGCCAGCAGCTTAGCGGCTAGCACAGATACGCAGTATTTT | CASSLAASTDTQYF
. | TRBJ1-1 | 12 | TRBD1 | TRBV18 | TGTGCCAGCTCAGGGGGACAGGGAGAAGCTTTCTTT | CASSGGQGEAFF
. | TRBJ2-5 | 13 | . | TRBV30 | TGTGCCTGGAGTGTATGGCTAGAAGGGACCCAGTACTTC | CAWSVWLEGTQYF
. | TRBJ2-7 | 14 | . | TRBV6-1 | TGTGCCAGCAGTGAAGAGGCTGGGCCCTACGAGCAGTACTTC | CASSEEAGPYEQYF
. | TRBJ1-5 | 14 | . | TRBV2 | TGTGCCAGCAGTGACAACGGTCTCAATCAGCCCCAGCATTTT | CASSDNGLNQPQHF
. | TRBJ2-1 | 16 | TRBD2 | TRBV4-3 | TGCGCCAGCAGCCAAGATGCCAGCGGGGGTGGGAATGAGCAGTTCTTC | CASSQDASGGGNEQFF
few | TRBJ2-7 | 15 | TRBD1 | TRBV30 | TGTGCCTGGAGTTTACCCGGGACAGTGGGGTACGAGCAGTACTTC | CAWSLPGTVGYEQYF
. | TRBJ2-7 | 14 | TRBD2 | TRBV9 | TGTGCCAGCAGCGTAGCTTCGACTAGCGCGTTTTTATACTTC | CASSVASTSAFLYF
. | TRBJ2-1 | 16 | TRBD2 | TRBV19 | TGTGCCAGTAACCCTCCGGGACTAGCGACATACAATGAGCAGTTCTTC | CASNPPGLATYNEQFF
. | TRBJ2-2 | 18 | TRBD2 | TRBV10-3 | TGTGCCATCAGTCGGACTAGCGGCTCCAGAGCGGGCACCGGGGAGCTGTTTTTT | CAISRTSGSRAGTGELFF
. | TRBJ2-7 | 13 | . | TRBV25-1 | TGTGCCAGCAGTGAATCGAACAGATACGAGCAGTACTTC | CASSESNRYEQYF
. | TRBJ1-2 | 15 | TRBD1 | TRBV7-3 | TGTGCCAGCAGCCCTTACCCGGGACAGGGGATCGGCTACACCTTC | CASSPYPGQGIGYTF
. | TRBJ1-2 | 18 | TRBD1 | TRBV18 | TGTGCCAGCTCACCACTGGGTCCTGGGCAGGGGGCTGACTATGGCTACACCTTC | CASSPLGPGQGADYGYTF
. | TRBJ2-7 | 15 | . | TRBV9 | TGTGCCAGCAGCGCATTAACAGGGGGGGCCTACGAGCAGTACTTC | CASSALTGGAYEQYF
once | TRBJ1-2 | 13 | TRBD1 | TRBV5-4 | TGTGCCAGCAGCTTGGGGGACAGCTATGGCTACACCTTC | CASSLGDSYGYTF
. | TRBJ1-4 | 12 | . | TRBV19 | TGTGCCAGTAATTTCGGGGGAGAAAAACTGTTTTTT | CASNFGGEKLFF
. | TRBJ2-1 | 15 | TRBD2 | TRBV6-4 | TGTGCCAGCAGTGACACTAGCGGCTCCTACAATGAGCAGTTCTTC | CASSDTSGSYNEQFF
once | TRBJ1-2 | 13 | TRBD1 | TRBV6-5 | TGTGCCAGCAGCACCTCACAGGGGGATGGCTACACCTTC | CASSTSQGDGYTF
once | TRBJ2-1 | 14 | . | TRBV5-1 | TGCGCCAGCAGCTTGGCCCGAACAGGGAATGAGCAGTTCTTC | CASSLARTGNEQFF
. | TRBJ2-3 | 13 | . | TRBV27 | TGTGCCAGCAGTTCGACTAGTGAAGATACGCAGTATTTT | CASSSTSEDTQYF
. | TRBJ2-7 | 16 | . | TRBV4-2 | TGTGCCAGCAGCCAAGCCCCAGGGGCTCTCTCCTACGAGCAGTACTTC | CASSQAPGALSYEQYF
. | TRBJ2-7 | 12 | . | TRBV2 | TGTGCCAGCAGTGATGTAGGGGGCGAGCAGTACTTC | CASSDVGGEQYF
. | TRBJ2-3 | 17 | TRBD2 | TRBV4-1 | TGCGCCAGCAGCCAAGGCGGACTAGCGATGATCACAGATACGCAGTATTTT | CASSQGGLAMITDTQYF
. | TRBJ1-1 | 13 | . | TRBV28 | TGTGCCAGCAGTTTAGCGGGGGGGACTGAAGCTTTCTTT | CASSLAGGTEAFF
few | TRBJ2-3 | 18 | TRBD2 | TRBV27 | TGTGCCAGCAGTTTTGTAGCGGGAGGCTCTCTCGGGACAGATACGCAGTATTTT | CASSFVAGGSLGTDTQYF
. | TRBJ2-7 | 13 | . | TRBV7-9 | TGTGCCAGCGTCGGCAGGGGACGCTACGAGCAGTACTTC | CASVGRGRYEQYF
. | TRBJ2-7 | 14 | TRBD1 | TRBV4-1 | TGCGCCAGCAGCCCGGACAGGTTCTCCTACGAGCAGTACTTC | CASSPDRFSYEQYF
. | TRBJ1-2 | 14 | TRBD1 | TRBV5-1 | TGCGCCAGCAGCGCAGGACAGGGCGACTATGGCTACACCTTC | CASSAGQGDYGYTF
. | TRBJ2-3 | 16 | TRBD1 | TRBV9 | TGTGCCAGCAGCGTAGTGGCAGGGGGCTCCACAGATACGCAGTATTTT | CASSVVAGGSTDTQYF
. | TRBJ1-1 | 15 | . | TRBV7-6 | TGTGCCAGCAGCTTACTGGCGGGGGGGGACACTGAAGCTTTCTTT | CASSLLAGGDTEAFF
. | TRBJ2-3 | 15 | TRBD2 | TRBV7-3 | TGTGCCAGCAGCCCAAAACTAGCGGGGTGGGATACGCAGTATTTT | CASSPKLAGWDTQYF
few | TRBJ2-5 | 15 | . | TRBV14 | TGTGCCAGCAGCCAAGTTTTGTCGTGGCCAGAGACCCAGTACTTC | CASSQVLSWPETQYF
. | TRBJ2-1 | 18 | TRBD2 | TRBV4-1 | TGCGCCAGCAGCCAAGAGGGGACTAGCGGGGTGGTTGCGAATGAGCAGTTCTTC | CASSQEGTSGVVANEQFF
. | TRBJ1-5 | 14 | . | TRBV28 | TGTGCCTCAGGCCGGGAGGGACCCAATCAGCCCCAGCATTTT | CASGREGPNQPQHF
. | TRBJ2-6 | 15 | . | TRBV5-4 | TGTGCCAGCAGCTTGGTATCCTCTGGGGCCAACGTCCTGACTTTC | CASSLVSSGANVLTF
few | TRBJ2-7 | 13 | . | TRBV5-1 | TGCGCCAGCAGCTTAGGGGATCGCTACGAGCAGTACTTC | CASSLGDRYEQYF
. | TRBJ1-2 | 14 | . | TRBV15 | TGTGCCACCACGGAGCGGAAAACTAACTATGGCTACACCTTC | CATTERKTNYGYTF
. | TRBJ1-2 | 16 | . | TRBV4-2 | TGTGCCAGCAGCCAAGATCCGGGGGATTATAACTATGGCTACACCTTC | CASSQDPGDYNYGYTF
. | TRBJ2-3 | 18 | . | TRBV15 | TGTGCCACCAGCTCCCCCCGGCGTTTGCGGGGACTCTCGGATACGCAGTATTTT | CATSSPRRLRGLSDTQYF
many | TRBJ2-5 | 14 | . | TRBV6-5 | TGTGCCAGCAGCAGACGACTGAACCAAGAGACCCAGTACTTC | CASSRRLNQETQYF
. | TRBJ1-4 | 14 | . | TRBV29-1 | TGCAGCGTTGAAGCGGCGGGGAATAATGAAAAACTGTTTTTT | CSVEAAGNNEKLFF